The clone carrying this T cell receptor (beta chain) has just one count. The data originate from a study of OX40 agonist ivuxolimab in advanced cancers. Method: immunoSEQ multiplex PCR; TCRdb's copy keeps in-frame clones and lacks some. The sample yields 31,000 or so clones, around 85% seen once. The CDR3 has 18 amino acids. Germline values: CDR1 MGHRA, CDR2 YSYEKL. V gave up 4 bases and J gave up 3 bases; unmatched junction bases: 13. Specimen: CD4+ or CD8+ T cells sorted from blood, collected in a trial of the OX40 agonist ivuxolimab. The sequence came from an adult with an advanced solid tumor such as melanoma, head and neck, liver or kidney cancer. The gene calls are TRBV4-1 and TRBJ1-5; 9 bases are a match to TRBD1. As DNA, the CDR3 is TGCGCCAGCAGCCGACGTCTCCCGGACAGGGGCGTCAATCAGCCCCAGCATTTT. Translation gives CASSRRLPDRGVNQPQHF.